This T cell receptor (beta chain) appears in the sequencing data of a study of control samples from healthy donors and cancer patients. Libraries were prepared by immunoSEQ multiplex PCR; TCRdb keeps only in-frame clonotypes and omits some of them. The sample gives roughly 150,000 clones, more than 85% of which show up once; more than 4.5% is in the top ten. The germline V and J ends were trimmed by 3 bases and 6 bases, with 6 bases remaining between them. Germline V gene lookup returns CDR1 PRHDT and CDR2 FYEKMQ (reference sequence). This CDR3 has 11 amino acids. The sample comprised blood. This receptor was taken from a man younger than 35 in good health. The V gene is TRBV13, the J gene TRBJ2-7, with D hard to call. DNA of the CDR3: TGTGCCAGCAGCTTGACGGCCGAGCAGTACTTC. This encodes CASSLTAEQYF.